The source of this T cell receptor beta chain is a study of early T cells in non-severe SARS-CoV-2 infection. Looking at the study overall: Unsorted whole blood bulk RNA was sequenced, with unpaired chains.

The CDR3 has 12 amino acids. The germline V and J ends were trimmed by 4 bases and 3 bases, with 10 bases remaining between them. Per the germline V gene, CDR1 is DFQATT and CDR2 is SNEGSKA (reference sequence). Molecules of cDNA were individually given unique molecular identifiers that were attached to them. Each CDR3 protein is one row after TCRdb ran MiXCR on the 5' RACE reads. The sample yields around 58,000 distinct CDR3 sequences, over 4.5% seen once. Whole-study findings and limits: VDJdb-based matching was biased toward anti-spike CD8 responses and missed private and CD4 specificities.

At least ten counts were recorded for this clonotype. Its antigen is as yet unknown. This receptor was obtained from an adult who was a healthcare worker with PCR-confirmed SARS-CoV-2 infection or an uninfected control (not recorded which). The chain recombines TRBV20-1 with TRBJ2-7; D not certain. The sequenced sample consisted of whole blood. The CDR3 protein is CSATRARYEQYF. In DNA, the CDR3 is TGCAGTGCTACCCGGGCGCGCTACGAGCAGTACTTC.